The entry that follows covers one T cell receptor (beta chain) sequence. Germline V gene data show CDR1 as LNHDA and CDR2 as SQIVND (reference sequence). This CDR3 has 15 residues. V gave up 6 bases and J gave up 6 bases, with 19 bases separating them. Per the original methods: Amplified reference gene primers provided the basis for estimating nucleated cell counts. Assay: immunoSEQ multiplex PCR; the TCRdb copy retains only in-frame clones and omits some. For V, J and clone size, that table is used; D and trimming come from the DNA. Among about 300,000 clones, approximately 84% were seen once, and the ten largest hold approximately 1.5%. These data are taken from a study of blood T cell repertoires in COVID-19. At the level of the study: The origin of the acute and convalescent COVID-19 samples was the United States, Italy and Spain. The analysed material was cDNA or gDNA that came from T cells, B-cell-depleted T cells, or PBMCs.

Enrolment of Seattle patients took place during active infection, and they were followed longitudinally. J is TRBJ2-3 and V is TRBV19; maybe TRBD2 (6 bases). The TCR was taken from a human donor with COVID-19, enrolled during active disease. The donor label of this sample is uncertain. The sequencing input was peripheral blood. CDR3 DNA: TGTGCCAGTAGCGACCCGGGACTTCCGTTGGATACGCAGTATTTT. Translating gives CASSDPGLPLDTQYF.